These 13 T cell receptor beta chains were sequenced from one sample in a study of blood T cell repertoires in COVID-19. The assay was immunoSEQ multiplex PCR, and TCRdb's table has in-frame clones only and misses some. The sample records over 50,000 clones, over 75% being singletons. What was sequenced was peripheral blood. These receptors were taken from a human donor in a cohort sampled during active COVID-19.

The V call is TRBV11-3, the J call TRBJ1-1, with D perhaps matching TRBD1 (6 bases). Germline CDR1 SGHNT, CDR2 YENEEA. The CDR3 consists of 13 residues. V lost 5 bases and J lost 7, with 14 bases in between. The CDR3 DNA is TGTGCCAGCAGCCCAGGACAGCGGCATGAAGCTTTCTTT. Protein sequence: CASSPGQRHEAFF. The full variable domain, completed using reference TRBV11-3 and TRBJ1-1, is EAGVVQSPRYKIIEKKQPVAFWCNPISGHNTLYWYLQNLGQGPELLIRYENEEAVDDSQLPKDRFSAERLKGVDSTLKIQPAELGDSAVYLCASSPGQRHEAFFGQGTRLTVV.

The count of this clone is one. This rearrangement joins TRBV5-1 to TRBJ1-3; weak D call: TRBD1 (6 bases). The length of the CDR3 is 14 residues. From germline, CDR1 is SGHRS and CDR2 YFSETQ. Trimming shortened V by 0 bases and J by 6 bases, and 10 bases separated the two germline ends. CDR3 residues: CASSLAGQQNTIYF. The CDR3 DNA reads TGCGCCAGCAGCTTGGCCGGACAGCAAAACACCATATATTTT.

The rearrangement uses TRBV6-5 and TRBJ2-7, with D possibly being TRBD1 (6 bases). CDR1 and CDR2 (germline): MNHEY, SVGAGI. This CDR3 contains 15 residues. V was clipped by 5 bases and J by 0 bases, with 14 bases between them. The CDR3 DNA reads TGTGCCAGCAGTCAACCGACAGGCCTCTCCTACGAGCAGTACTTC. Protein product: CASSQPTGLSYEQYF.

The CDR3 spells CASSPPFSYEQYF. The CDR3 DNA is TGTGCCAGCTCACCACCCTTCTCCTACGAGCAGTACTTC. The chain couples TRBV18 to TRBJ2-7; no reliable D call. This CDR3 comprises 13 residues. Germline V lookup: CDR1 KGHSH, CDR2 LQKENI. The V end lost 0 bases, the J end lost 0 bases, and 3 bases lay between the germline ends.

This clone was detected once. V and J are TRBV9 and TRBJ2-4; unclear D gene. Germline V gene data show CDR1 as SGDLS and CDR2 as YYNGEE. CDR3 size: 13 residues. Deletions cut 4 bases from V and 1 base from J, with 6 bases between. CDR3 in DNA: TGTGCCAGCAGCACCGGGGCCAAAAACATTCAGTACTTC. Amino acids: CASSTGAKNIQYF.

This chain connects TRBV6-6 to TRBJ2-5; D is perhaps TRBD2 (6 bases). Germline V gives CDR1 MNHNY, CDR2 SVGAGI (reference sequence). Trimming left V 2 bases short and J 4 bases short, with 14 bases between. CDR3 length: 15 residues. As DNA, the CDR3 is TGTGCCAGCAGTTACCGGGACTTAGGGGCAGAGACCCAGTACTTC. Amino acid sequence: CASSYRDLGAETQYF.

J is TRBJ2-7 and V is TRBV11-2; 14 bases agree with TRBD2. Unmatched junction bases numbered 3, after V lost 1 base and J lost 7 bases. The length of the CDR3 is 15 residues. Germline CDR1 reads SGHAT; CDR2 reads FQNNGV. CDR3 bases: TGTGCCAGCAGCTTAGTGGGACTAGCGGGAGTAGAGCAGTACTTC. Its protein is CASSLVGLAGVEQYF.

Note on this clone: A read error may produce the germline difference seen at one junction end. The chain employs TRBV9 and TRBJ1-6; TRBD1 agrees at 7 bases. CDR3 length: 22 residues. Germline CDR1 SGDLS, CDR2 YYNGEE. CDR3 bases: TGTGCCAGCACCGTAGGTTGGGGACGCGACAGGGCACCCGGTTCCTATAATTCACCCCTCCACTTT. Translating gives CASTVGWGRDRAPGSYNSPLHF.

For this clone: This CDR3 is also generated by other DNA sequences in the sample. Written as DNA, the CDR3 is TGTGCCAGCAGTTTCTCGGGGGGTGGCGGGGAGCTGTTTTTT. It is translated as CASSFSGGGGELFF. The chain links TRBV27 to TRBJ2-2; 7 bases align to TRBD2. The CDR3 has 14 amino acids. Germline CDR1 reads MNHEY; CDR2 reads SMNVEV (reference sequence). J was trimmed by 7 bases and V by 3 bases; bases with no gene match: 5.

V gene TRBV6-5 combines with J gene TRBJ1-1; 7 nucleotides agree with TRBD1. Trimming at V came to 4 bases and at J to 5 bases, leaving 10 bases not matched to a gene. Germline V gene lookup returns CDR1 MNHEY and CDR2 SVGAGI. The length of the CDR3 is 15 residues. In nucleotides, the CDR3 is TGTGCCAGCAGTTTTACGGGGGGGACAGTAACTGAAGCTTTCTTT. This encodes CASSFTGGTVTEAFF.

This sequence joins TRBV3-1 (or the pseudogene TRBV3-2) and TRBJ1-1; no definite D call. Germline V gene lookup returns CDR1 LGHDT and CDR2 YNNKEL (reference sequence). The length of the CDR3 is 15 residues. Trimming took 2 bases from V and 4 from J, leaving 14 bases between them. The CDR3 coding sequence is TGTGCCAGCAGCCAAAAATCGCAGGCACCCACTGAAGCTTTCTTT. This translates into CASSQKSQAPTEAFF.

Written as DNA, the CDR3 is TGTGCCAGCAGTCCTGGGGGGGGGCTCGGTGGAAACACCATATATTTT. Encoded protein: CASSPGGGLGGNTIYF. This sequence joins TRBV27 and TRBJ1-3; D perhaps matches TRBD1 (6 bases). The V and J ends lost 5 bases and 3 bases respectively, with 17 bases between them. The CDR3 has 16 amino acids. CDR1 is MNHEY and CDR2 is SMNVEV in the germline V gene (reference sequence).

CDR3 bases: TGTGCCAGCAGTTACGGTTATCTAGCGGGAGATACGCAGTATTTT. This translates into CASSYGYLAGDTQYF. The chain links TRBV6-5 to TRBJ2-3, with TRBD2 matching 8 bases. Looked up from germline, CDR1 is MNHEY and CDR2 is SVGAGI. This CDR3 has 15 residues. The V gene end was trimmed by 2 bases and the J gene end by 5 bases; junction bases not matched to a gene: 6.